The source of this TCR beta chain is a study of blood T cell repertoires in COVID-19 (dated by TCRdb to the early 2020s). Turning to the overall study: Samples covering the acute and convalescent phases of COVID-19 were provided by collaborators in the United States, Italy and Spain. The material from the prospective study consisted of cDNA or gDNA derived from T cells, B-cell-depleted T cells, or PBMCs. Subjects who had been exposed to COVID-19, were actively infected with it, or had recovered from it provided the deeply sampled blood TCRbeta repertoires that made up the dataset. The repertoires were released in a freely available public database meant as a resource for research on the immune response to SARS-CoV-2. Samples were obtained from the ongoing ImmuneRACE study (first 160 participants) and from 1,254 subjects provided by 6 global collaborators. The sample metadata nearly always contained a de-identified subject ID, COVID-19 status, age in years and sex. Where available, HLA class I and class II types were obtained from metadata supplied by the sample provider rather than from assay-based typing. Overall study results and their limits: The amount of clinical and demographic metadata varied by source and participant and was provided uncurated.

Participants in the prospective study were enrolled through a virtual design, were aged roughly 18 to 100 years, and lived in 24 United States geographic areas. To assign participants to cohorts, the prospective study relied on clinical history that participants themselves reported in a screening survey and a study questionnaire. Recovered participants in ImmuneRACE Cohort 3 were defined by two consecutive negative NP/OP PCR tests, clearance by a healthcare professional, or resolution of symptoms. Mobile phlebotomists in the prospective study collected whole blood, serum and a nasopharyngeal or oropharyngeal swab from every participant. Participants in the prospective study had the option to provide additional blood draws and questionnaires over a roughly 2-month period. Prospective study blood samples were shipped either frozen or at room temperature before DNA extraction. For this clone: Its target antigen remains unknown. No qualities accompany the bases; no much larger clone lies one base away.

The immunoSEQ Assay, a bias-controlled multiplex PCR, was used to amplify TCRbeta CDR3 regions from genomic DNA. Processing in the source paper ran as follows. The number of nucleated cells in each sample was estimated from the amplification of reference gene primers within the assay. To quantify the absolute abundance of each unique TCRbeta CDR3 rearrangement, sequence reads were collapsed and filtered. For each sample, productive Simpson clonality was calculated as the square root of Simpson's diversity index over productive rearrangements. The clones in this table, taken by TCRdb from immuneACCESS, are in-frame only. Not every clone is retained; where verified, under half of the shortfall comes from an unresolved V gene, and the cause of the rest is unknown. V, J and clone size were drawn from that table, and D and trimming were deduced from the DNA. The sample table contains around 300,000 clones; only one count was recorded for about nine tenths of them. Less than 2% of the sample lies in the top ten.

Trimming takes 3 bases off V and 4 bases off J; junction bases not matched to a gene: 5. There are 16 amino acids in the CDR3, from cysteine to phenylalanine inclusive. Only the CDR3 region is kept as DNA, spanning 48 bases read in frame from base 1. Sequences SGHRS (CDR1) and YFSETQ (CDR2) are obtained from the germline V gene. The source is a woman aged 40 to 55 who had recovered from COVID-19. Recombination joined TRBV5-1 with TRBJ2-3; 13 bases in between match TRBD2. Sample: PBMCs or T cells enriched from blood (not recorded which). The nucleotide sequence reads TGCGCCAGCAGCTCCGGACTAGCGGGAGTGTCAGATACGCAGTATTTT. Protein translation: CASSSGLAGVSDTQYF.